These T cell receptor beta chains were read from a single sample in a study of shared clonotypes between healthy human individuals. Generated by immunoSEQ multiplex PCR, the TCRdb table keeps only in-frame clones and is missing some. The sample has roughly 2,000,000 clones, about 95% seen once. Sequencing input: naive CD8+ T cells sorted from blood. These receptor sequences come from a man aged 18 to 35 in good health. Both conserved end residues are part of each CDR3. Not all rows give a size; the values are once, few, many and, for expanded clones, a class.

CDR3 protein | CDR3 length | V gene | clone size
CASSFGLRLAGGPWTDTQYF | 20 | TRBV5-4 | NA
CASSQVAGGRDTEAFF | 16 | TRBV4-1 | NA
CASSLRGSYEQYF | 13 | TRBV28 | few
CASSFQPGTSVLCEQYF | 17 | TRBV5-6 | NA
CASSGLKQDRGPLGQFF | 17 | TRBV2 | NA
CAISDTLPGQGSQPQHF | 17 | TRBV10-3 | NA
CASSLRTAFSGANVLTF | 17 | TRBV27 | NA
CASSYGTSGSNEQFF | 15 | TRBV5-4 | NA
CASSRTGRTEAFF | 13 | TRBV6-4 | NA
CSVEYGTGELFF | 12 | TRBV29-1 | NA
CASSLFPADTEAFF | 14 | TRBV27 | NA
CASSLHTRTSGVRDSTDTQYF | 21 | TRBV4-1 | NA
CASSRTGLYEQYF | 13 | TRBV7-9 | once
CASSQDRGLYEQYF | 14 | TRBV2 | NA
CASIGEGGEQYF | 12 | TRBV19 | NA
CASSSSSGGYSYEQYF | 16 | TRBV11-2 | once
CASSVYPSGTHNEQFF | 16 | TRBV9 | NA
CASSESSYEQYF | 12 | TRBV6-1 | NA
CASSVGFMNTEAFF | 14 | TRBV6-1 | NA
CASSNAQGGTDTQYF | 15 | TRBV9 | NA
CASSDWGQSYEQYF | 14 | TRBV6-1 | few
CASSLESLAGGYEQYF | 16 | TRBV5-1 | NA
CASSLAVTSGANEQFF | 16 | TRBV7-7 | NA
CATTDSMNTEAFF | 13 | TRBV6-5 | NA